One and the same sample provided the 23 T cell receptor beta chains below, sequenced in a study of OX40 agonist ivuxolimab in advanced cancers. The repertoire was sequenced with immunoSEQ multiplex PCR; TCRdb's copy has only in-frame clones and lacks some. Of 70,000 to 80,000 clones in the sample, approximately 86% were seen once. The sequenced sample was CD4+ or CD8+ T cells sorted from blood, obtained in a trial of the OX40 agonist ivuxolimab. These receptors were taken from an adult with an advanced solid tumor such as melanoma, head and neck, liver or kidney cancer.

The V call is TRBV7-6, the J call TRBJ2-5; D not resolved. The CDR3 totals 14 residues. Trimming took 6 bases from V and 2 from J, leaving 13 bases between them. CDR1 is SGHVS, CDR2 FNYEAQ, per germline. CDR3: CASSVGSLQETQYF. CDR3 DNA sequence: TGTGCCAGCAGTGTAGGGTCACTGCAAGAGACCCAGTACTTC.

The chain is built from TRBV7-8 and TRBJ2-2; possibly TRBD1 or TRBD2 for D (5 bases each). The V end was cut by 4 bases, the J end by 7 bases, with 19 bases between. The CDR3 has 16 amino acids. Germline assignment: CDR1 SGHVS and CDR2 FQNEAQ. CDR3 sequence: CASSSLTGRTLGELFF. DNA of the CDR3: TGTGCCAGCAGCTCTCTAACGGGGCGAACTCTCGGGGAGCTGTTTTTT. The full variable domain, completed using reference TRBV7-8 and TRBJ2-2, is GAGVSQSPRYKVAKRGQDVALRCDPISGHVSLFWYQQALGQGPEFLTYFQNEAQLDKSGLPSDRFFAERPEGSVSTLKIQRTQQEDSAVYLCASSSLTGRTLGELFFGEGSRLTVL.

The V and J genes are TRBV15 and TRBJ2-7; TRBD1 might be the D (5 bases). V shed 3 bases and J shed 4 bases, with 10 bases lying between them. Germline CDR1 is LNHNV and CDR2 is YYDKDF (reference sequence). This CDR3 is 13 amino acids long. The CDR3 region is CATSSNTGYEQYF. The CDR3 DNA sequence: TGTGCCACCAGCAGTAATACAGGATACGAGCAGTACTTC.

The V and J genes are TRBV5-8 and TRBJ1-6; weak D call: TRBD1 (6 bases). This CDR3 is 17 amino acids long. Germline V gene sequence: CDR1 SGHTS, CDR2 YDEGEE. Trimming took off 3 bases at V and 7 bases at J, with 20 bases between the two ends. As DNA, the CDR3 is TGTGCCAGCAGCTCTCACTGGGGGGCGTTTGGGAATTCACCCCTCCACTTT. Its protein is CASSSHWGAFGNSPLHF.

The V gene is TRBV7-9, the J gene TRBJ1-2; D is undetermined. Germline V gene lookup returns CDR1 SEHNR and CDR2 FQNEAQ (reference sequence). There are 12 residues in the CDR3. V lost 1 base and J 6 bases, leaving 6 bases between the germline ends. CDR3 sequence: CASSLVLDGYTF. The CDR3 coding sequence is TGTGCCAGCAGCTTAGTGTTAGATGGCTACACCTTC.

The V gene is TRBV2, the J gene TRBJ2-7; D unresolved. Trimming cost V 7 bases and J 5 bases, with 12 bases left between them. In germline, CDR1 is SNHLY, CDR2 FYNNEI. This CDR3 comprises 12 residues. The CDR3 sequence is CASKPPVNEQYF. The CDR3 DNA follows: TGTGCCAGCAAACCTCCCGTGAACGAGCAGTACTTC. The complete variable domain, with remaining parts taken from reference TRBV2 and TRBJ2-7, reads EPEVTQTPSHQVTQMGQEVILRCVPISNHLYFYWYRQILGQKVEFLVSFYNNEISEKSEIFDDQFSVERPDGSNFTLKIRSTKLEDSAMYFCASKPPVNEQYFGPGTRLTVT.

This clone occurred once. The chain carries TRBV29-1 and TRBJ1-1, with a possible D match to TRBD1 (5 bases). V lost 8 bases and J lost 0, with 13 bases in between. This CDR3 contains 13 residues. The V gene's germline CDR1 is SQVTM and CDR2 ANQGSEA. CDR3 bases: TGCAGCTTCTCTGGACAACTGAACACTGAAGCTTTCTTT. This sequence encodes CSFSGQLNTEAFF.

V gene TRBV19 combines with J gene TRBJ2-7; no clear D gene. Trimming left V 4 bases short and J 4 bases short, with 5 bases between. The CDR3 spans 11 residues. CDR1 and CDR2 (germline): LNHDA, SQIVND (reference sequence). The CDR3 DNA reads TGTGCCAGTAGTAACATATACGAGCAGTACTTC. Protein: CASSNIYEQYF. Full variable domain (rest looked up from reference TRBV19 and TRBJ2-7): DGGITQSPKYLFRKEGQNVTLSCEQNLNHDAMYWYRQDPGQGLRLIYYSQIVNDFQKGDIAEGYSVSREKKESFPLTVTSAQKNPTAFYLCASSNIYEQYFGPGTRLTVT.

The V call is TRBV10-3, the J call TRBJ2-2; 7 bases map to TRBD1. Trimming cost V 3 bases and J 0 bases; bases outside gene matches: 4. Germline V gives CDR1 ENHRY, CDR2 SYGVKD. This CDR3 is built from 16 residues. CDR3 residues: CAISDLGQTNTGELFF. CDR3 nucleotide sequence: TGTGCCATCAGTGATCTGGGACAGACGAACACCGGGGAGCTGTTTTTT.

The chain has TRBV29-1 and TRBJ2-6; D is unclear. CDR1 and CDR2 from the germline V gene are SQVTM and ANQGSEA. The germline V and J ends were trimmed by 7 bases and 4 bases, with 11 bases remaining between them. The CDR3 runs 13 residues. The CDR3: CSATSIGANVLTF. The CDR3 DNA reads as TGCAGCGCGACTTCTATCGGGGCCAACGTCCTGACTTTC. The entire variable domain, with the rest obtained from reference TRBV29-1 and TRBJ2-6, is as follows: SAVISQKPSRDICQRGTSLTIQCQVDSQVTMMFWYRQQPGQSLTLIATANQGSEATYESGFVIDKFPISRPNLTFSTLTVSNMSPEDSSIYLCSATSIGANVLTFGAGSRLTVL.

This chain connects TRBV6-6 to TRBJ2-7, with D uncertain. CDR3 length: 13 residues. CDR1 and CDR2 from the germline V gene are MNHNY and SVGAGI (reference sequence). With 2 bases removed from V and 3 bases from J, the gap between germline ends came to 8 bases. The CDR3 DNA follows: TGTGCCAGCAGTTACGGAAACCTCTACGAGCAGTACTTC. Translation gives CASSYGNLYEQYF.

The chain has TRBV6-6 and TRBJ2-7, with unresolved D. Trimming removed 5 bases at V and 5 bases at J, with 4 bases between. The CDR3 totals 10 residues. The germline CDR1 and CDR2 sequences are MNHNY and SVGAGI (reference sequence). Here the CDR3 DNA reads TGTGCCAGCAGTAACGACGAGCAGTACTTC. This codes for CASSNDEQYF.

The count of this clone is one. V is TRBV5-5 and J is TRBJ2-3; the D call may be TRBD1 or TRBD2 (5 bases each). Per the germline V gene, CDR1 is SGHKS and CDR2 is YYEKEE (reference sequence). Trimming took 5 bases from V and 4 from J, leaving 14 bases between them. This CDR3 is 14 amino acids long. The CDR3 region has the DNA TGTGCCAGCAGTCCCCAGGGAGACTCAGATACGCAGTATTTT. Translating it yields CASSPQGDSDTQYF.

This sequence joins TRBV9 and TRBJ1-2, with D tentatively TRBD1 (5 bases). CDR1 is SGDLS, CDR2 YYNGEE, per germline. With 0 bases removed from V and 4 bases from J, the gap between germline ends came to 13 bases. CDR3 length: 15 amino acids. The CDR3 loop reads CASSVGEGWVYGYTF. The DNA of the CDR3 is TGTGCCAGCAGCGTAGGAGAGGGGTGGGTCTATGGCTACACCTTC.

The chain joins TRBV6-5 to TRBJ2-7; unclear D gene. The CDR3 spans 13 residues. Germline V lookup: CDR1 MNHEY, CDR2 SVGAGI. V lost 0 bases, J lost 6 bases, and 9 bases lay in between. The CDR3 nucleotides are TGTGCCAGCAGTTACTCCGAGGATGGCGAGCAGTACTTC. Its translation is CASSYSEDGEQYF.

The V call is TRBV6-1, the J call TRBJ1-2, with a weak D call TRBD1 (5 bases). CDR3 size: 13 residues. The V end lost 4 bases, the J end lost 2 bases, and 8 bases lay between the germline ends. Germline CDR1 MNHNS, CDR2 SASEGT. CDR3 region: CASSVGGNYGYTF. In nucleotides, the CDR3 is TGTGCCAGCAGTGTTGGGGGGAACTATGGCTACACCTTC.

CDR3: CASSLRDRSNQPQHF. CDR3 bases: TGTGCCAGCAGCCTCCGGGACAGGTCCAATCAGCCCCAGCATTTT. The chain recombines TRBV5-4 with TRBJ1-5, with 8 bases matching TRBD1. The CDR3 contains 15 residues. CDR1 and CDR2 (germline): SGHNT, YYREEE (reference sequence). The junction had 6 bases not matched to a gene; V was cut back by 4 bases and J by 3 bases.

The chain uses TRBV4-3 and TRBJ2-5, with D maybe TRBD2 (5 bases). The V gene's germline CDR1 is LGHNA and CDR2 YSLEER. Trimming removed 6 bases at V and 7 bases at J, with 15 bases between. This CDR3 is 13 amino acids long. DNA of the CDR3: TGCGCCAGCAGTCGCGGGCCAGGTAGGACCCAGTACTTC. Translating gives CASSRGPGRTQYF.

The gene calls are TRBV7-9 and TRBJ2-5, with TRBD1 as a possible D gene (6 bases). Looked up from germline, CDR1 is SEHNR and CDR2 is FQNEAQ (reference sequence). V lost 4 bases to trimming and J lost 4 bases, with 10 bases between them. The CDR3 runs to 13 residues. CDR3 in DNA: TGTGCCAGCAGCTCCACAGGGCGAGAGACCCAGTACTTC. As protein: CASSSTGRETQYF.

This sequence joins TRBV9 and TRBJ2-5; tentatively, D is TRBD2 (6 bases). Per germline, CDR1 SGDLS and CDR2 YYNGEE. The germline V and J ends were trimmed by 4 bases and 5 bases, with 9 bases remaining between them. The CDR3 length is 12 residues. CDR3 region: CASSSGGETQYF. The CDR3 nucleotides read TGTGCCAGCAGCTCCGGAGGGGAGACCCAGTACTTC.

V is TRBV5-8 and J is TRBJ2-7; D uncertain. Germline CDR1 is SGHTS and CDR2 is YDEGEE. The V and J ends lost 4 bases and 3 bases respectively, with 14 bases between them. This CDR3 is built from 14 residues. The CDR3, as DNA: TGTGCCAGCAGCGCCCGACACCGGAACTACGAGCAGTACTTC. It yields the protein CASSARHRNYEQYF.

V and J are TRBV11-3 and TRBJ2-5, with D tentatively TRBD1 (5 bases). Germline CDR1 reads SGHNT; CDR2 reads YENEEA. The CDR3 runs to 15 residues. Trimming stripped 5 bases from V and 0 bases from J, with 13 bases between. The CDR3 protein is CASSLGQAYQETQYF. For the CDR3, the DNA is TGTGCCAGCAGCCTTGGACAAGCGTACCAAGAGACCCAGTACTTC. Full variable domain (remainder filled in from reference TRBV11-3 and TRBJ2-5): EAGVVQSPRYKIIEKKQPVAFWCNPISGHNTLYWYLQNLGQGPELLIRYENEEAVDDSQLPKDRFSAERLKGVDSTLKIQPAELGDSAVYLCASSLGQAYQETQYFGPGTRLLVL.

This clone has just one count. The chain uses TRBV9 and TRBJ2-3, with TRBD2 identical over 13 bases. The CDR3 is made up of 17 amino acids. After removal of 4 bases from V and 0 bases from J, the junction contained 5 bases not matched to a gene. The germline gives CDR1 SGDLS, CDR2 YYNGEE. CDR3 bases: TGTGCCAGCAGCTCAGGGACTAGCGGGATTAGCACAGATACGCAGTATTTT. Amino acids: CASSSGTSGISTDTQYF.